The 5 T cell receptor beta chains listed next were all sequenced from one sample in a study of blood T cell repertoires in COVID-19. The method was immunoSEQ multiplex PCR; TCRdb's version includes in-frame clones alone and lacks a portion of them. Among approximately 220,000 clones listed, 85% to 90% were seen once. Sequencing was done on a sample of peripheral blood. Receptors originate from a middle-aged man with acute or convalescent COVID-19.

This clone was recorded a few times. As DNA, the CDR3 is TGTGCCAGTATTCAGACCGGGACAGGGTATGAAGCTTTCTTT. Translation gives CASIQTGTGYEAFF. The rearrangement uses TRBV19 and TRBJ1-1, with TRBD1 matching 9 bases. Trimming cost V 7 bases and J 7 bases; bases outside gene matches: 10. The CDR3 has 14 residues. Germline loops: CDR1 LNHDA, CDR2 SQIVND (reference sequence).

J is TRBJ2-5 and V is TRBV5-1, with 11 bases matching TRBD2. With V trimmed by 1 base and J by 1 base, 9 bases remained unmatched. CDR1 is SGHRS and CDR2 is YFSETQ in the germline V gene. The CDR3 spans 18 residues. CDR3 protein: CASSLPGTSGGPQETQYF. In nucleotides, the CDR3 is TGCGCCAGCAGCTTGCCTGGGACTAGCGGAGGTCCCCAAGAGACCCAGTACTTC.

This rearrangement joins TRBV4-1 to TRBJ2-3; D is possibly TRBD1 (6 bases). Germline-derived CDR1 and CDR2 are MGHRA and YSYEKL. Trimming left V 0 bases short and J 0 bases short, with 16 bases between. The length of the CDR3 is 18 residues. For the CDR3, the DNA is TGCGCCAGCAGCCAAGATAATGGACCCAGGGGTAGCACAGATACGCAGTATTTT. It specifies CASSQDNGPRGSTDTQYF.

The chain combines TRBV5-1 with TRBJ2-2, with TRBD1 matching 7 bases. The germline V gene encodes CDR1 SGHRS and CDR2 YFSETQ. The CDR3 is made up of 15 amino acids. Germline trimming cut 2 bases from V and 5 bases from J; bases unmatched to any gene: 6. The CDR3 DNA is TGCGCCAGCAGCTTCGGACAGGTTGAGACCGGGGAGCTGTTTTTT. It is translated as CASSFGQVETGELFF.

The CDR3 bases are TGTGCCAGTCAGCGGTTTCTAGGACAGACCGGGGAGCTGTTTTTT. Translated, it gives CASQRFLGQTGELFF. The V call is TRBV19, the J call TRBJ2-2; D possibly corresponds to TRBD1 (6 bases). The CDR3 extends over 15 amino acids. With 8 bases removed from V and 5 bases from J, the gap between germline ends came to 18 bases. Germline values: CDR1 LNHDA, CDR2 SQIVND (reference sequence).